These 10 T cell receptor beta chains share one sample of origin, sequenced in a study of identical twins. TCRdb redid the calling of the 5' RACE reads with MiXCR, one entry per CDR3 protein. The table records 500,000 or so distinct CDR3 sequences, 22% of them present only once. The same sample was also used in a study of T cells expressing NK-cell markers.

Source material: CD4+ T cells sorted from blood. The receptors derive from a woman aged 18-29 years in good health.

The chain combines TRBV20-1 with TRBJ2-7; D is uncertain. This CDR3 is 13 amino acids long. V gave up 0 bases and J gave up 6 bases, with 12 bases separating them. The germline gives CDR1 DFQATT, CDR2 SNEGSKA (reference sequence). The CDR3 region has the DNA TGCAGTGCTAGAGATGAAACGGCTCCCGAGCAGTACTTC. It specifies CSARDETAPEQYF.

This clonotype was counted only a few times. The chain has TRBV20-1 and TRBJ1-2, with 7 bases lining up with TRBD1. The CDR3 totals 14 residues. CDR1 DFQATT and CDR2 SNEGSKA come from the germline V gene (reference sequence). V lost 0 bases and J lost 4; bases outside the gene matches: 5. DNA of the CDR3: TGCAGTGCTAGAGACGCAGGGGGATTCTATGGCTACACCTTC. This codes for CSARDAGGFYGYTF.

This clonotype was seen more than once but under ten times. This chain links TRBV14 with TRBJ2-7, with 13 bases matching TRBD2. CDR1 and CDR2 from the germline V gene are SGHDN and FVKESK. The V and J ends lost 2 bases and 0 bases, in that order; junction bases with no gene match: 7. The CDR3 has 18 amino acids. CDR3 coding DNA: TGTGCCAGCAGCCAACTGGGGGGACTAGCGGGATTCTCCTACGAGCAGTACTTC. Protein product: CASSQLGGLAGFSYEQYF.

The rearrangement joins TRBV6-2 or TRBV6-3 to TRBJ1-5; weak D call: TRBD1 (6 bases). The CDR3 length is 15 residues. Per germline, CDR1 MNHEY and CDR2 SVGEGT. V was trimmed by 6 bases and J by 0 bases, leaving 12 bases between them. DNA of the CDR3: TGTGCCAGCAGGTCCGACAGGTATAGCAATCAGCCCCAGCATTTT. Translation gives CASRSDRYSNQPQHF.

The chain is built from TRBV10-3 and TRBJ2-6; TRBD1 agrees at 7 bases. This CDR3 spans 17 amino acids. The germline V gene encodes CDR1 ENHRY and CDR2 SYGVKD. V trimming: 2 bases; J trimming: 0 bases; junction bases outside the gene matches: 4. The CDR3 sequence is CAISEGTAHSGANVLTF. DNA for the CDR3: TGTGCCATCAGTGAGGGGACAGCCCACTCTGGGGCCAACGTCCTGACTTTC.

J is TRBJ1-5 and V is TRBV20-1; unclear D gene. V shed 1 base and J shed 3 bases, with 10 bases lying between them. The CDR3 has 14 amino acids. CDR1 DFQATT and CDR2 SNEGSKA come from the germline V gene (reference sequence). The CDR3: CSARGRLTNQPQHF. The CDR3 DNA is TGCAGTGCTAGAGGACGTCTCACCAATCAGCCCCAGCATTTT.

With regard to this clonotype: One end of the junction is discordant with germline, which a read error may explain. DNA for the CDR3: TGTGCCAGCAGTCCTTTGGGCAACCGCGCGGGGGATTTT. Residues: CASSPLGNRAGDF. The chain is built from TRBV2 and TRBJ2-3, with 7 nucleotides matching TRBD2. The CDR3 length is 13 residues. Germline V gene lookup returns CDR1 SNHLY and CDR2 FYNNEI.

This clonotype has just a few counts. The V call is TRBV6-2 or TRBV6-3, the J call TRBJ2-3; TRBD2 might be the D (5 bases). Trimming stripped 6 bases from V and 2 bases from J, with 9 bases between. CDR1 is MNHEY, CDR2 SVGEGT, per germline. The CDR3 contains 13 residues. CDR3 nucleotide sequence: TGTGCCAGCAGGGACTCCGCCACAGATACGCAGTATTTT. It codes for CASRDSATDTQYF.

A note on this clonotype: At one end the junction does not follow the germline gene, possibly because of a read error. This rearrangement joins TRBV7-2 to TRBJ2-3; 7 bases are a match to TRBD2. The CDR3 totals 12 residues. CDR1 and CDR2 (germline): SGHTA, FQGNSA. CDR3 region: CASSLVGTTEYF. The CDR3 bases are TGTGCCAGCAGCTTAGTCGGGACTACGGAGTATTTT. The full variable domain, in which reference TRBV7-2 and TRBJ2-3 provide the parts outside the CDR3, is GAGVSQSPSNKVTEKGKDVELRCDPISGHTALYWYRQSLGQGLEFLIYFQGNSAPDKSGLPSDRFSAERTGGSVSTLTIQRTQQEDSAVYLCASSLVGTTEYFGPGTRLTVL.

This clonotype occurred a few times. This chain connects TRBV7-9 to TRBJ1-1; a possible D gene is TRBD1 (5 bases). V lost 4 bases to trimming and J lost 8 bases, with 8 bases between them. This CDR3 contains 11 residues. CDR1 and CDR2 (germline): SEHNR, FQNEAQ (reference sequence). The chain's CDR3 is CASSSGGEAFF. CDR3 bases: TGTGCCAGCAGCTCCGGGGGAGAAGCTTTCTTT.